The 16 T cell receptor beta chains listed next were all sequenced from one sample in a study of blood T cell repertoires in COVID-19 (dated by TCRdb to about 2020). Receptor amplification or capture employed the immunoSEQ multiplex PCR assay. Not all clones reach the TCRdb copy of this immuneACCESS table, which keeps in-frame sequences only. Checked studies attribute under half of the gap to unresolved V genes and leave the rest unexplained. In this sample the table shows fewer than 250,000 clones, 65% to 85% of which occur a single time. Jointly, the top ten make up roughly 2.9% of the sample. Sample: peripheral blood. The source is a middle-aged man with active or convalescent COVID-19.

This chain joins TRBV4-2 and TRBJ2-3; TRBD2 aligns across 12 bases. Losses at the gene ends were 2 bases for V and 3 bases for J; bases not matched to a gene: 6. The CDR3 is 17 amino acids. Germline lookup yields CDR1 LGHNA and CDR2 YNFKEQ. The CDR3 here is CASSQLAGGPGTDTQYF. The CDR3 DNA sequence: TGTGCCAGCAGCCAACTAGCGGGGGGGCCGGGGACAGATACGCAGTATTTT.

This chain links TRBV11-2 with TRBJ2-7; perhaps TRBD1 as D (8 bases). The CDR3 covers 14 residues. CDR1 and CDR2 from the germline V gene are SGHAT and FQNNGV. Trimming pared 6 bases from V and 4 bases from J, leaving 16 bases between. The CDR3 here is CASRYGQGGYEQYF. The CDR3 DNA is TGTGCCAGCAGATATGGACAGGGAGGGTACGAGCAGTACTTC.

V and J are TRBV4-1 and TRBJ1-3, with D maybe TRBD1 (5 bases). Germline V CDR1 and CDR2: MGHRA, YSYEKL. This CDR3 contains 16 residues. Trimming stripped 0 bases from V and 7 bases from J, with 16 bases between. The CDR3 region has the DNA TGCGCCAGCAGCCAAGATAATCTCGCAGGGCCGAACACCATATATTTT. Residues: CASSQDNLAGPNTIYF.

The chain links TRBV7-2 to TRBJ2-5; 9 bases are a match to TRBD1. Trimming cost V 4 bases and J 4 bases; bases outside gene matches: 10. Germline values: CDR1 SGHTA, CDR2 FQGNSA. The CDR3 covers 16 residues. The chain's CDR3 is CASSSPIQGAGETQYF. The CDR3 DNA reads TGTGCCAGCAGCTCCCCAATACAGGGGGCGGGAGAGACCCAGTACTTC.

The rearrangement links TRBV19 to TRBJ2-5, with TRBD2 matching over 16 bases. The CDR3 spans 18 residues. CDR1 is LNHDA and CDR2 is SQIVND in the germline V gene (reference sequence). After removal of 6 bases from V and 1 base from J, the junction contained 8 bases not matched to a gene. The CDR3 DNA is TGTGCCAGTAGCAGCGGGACTAGCGGGGGGGCCTCCCAAGAGACCCAGTACTTC. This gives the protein CASSSGTSGGASQETQYF.

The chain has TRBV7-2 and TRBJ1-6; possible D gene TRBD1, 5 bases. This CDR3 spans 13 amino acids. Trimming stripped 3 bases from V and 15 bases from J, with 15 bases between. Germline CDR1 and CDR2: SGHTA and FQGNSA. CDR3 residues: CASSFVRDKDLHF. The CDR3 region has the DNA TGTGCCAGCAGCTTCGTCAGGGATAAGGACCTCCACTTT. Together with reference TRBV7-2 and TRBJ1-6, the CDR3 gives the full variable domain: GAGVSQSPSNKVTEKGKDVELRCDPISGHTALYWYRQSLGQGLEFLIYFQGNSAPDKSGLPSDRFSAERTGGSVSTLTIQRTQQEDSAVYLCASSFVRDKDLHFGNGTRLTVT.

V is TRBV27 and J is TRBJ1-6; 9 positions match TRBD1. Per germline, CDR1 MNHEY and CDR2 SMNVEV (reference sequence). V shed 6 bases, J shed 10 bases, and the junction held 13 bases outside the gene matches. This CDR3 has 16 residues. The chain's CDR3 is CASSLGQGPAYSPLHF. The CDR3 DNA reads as TGTGCCAGCAGCCTGGGACAGGGACCAGCCTACTCACCCCTCCACTTT.

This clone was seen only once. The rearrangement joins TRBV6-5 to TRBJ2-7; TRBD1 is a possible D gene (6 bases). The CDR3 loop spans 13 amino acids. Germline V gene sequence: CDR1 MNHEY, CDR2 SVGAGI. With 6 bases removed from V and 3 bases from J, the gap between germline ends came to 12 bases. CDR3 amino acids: CASRDSPLYEQYF. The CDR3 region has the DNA TGTGCCAGCAGGGACAGCCCTCTCTACGAGCAGTACTTC.

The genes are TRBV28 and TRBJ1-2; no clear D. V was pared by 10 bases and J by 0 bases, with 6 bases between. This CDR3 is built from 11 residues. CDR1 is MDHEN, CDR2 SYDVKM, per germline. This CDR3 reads CATSANYGYTF. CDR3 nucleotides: TGTGCCACCTCAGCTAACTATGGCTACACCTTC.

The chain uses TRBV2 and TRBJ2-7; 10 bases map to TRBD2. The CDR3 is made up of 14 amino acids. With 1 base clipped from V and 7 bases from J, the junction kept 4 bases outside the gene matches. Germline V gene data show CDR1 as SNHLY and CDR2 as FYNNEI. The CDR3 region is CASSEGLAGVEQYF. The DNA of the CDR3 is TGTGCCAGCAGTGAAGGGCTAGCGGGAGTTGAGCAGTACTTC.

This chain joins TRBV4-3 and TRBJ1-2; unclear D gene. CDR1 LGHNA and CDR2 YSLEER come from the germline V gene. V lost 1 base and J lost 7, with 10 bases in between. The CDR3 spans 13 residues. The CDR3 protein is CASSQGGGGGYTF. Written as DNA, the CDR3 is TGCGCCAGCAGCCAAGGAGGTGGTGGTGGCTACACCTTC.

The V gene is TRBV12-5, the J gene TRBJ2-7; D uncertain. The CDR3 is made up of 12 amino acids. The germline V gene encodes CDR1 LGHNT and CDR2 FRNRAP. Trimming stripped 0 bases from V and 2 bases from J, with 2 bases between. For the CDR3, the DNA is TGTGCTAGTGGTTTGGTCACCTACGAGCAGTACTTC. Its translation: CASGLVTYEQYF. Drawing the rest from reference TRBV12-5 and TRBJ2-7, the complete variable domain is DARVTQTPRHKVTEMGQEVTMRCQPILGHNTVFWYRQTMMQGLELLAYFRNRAPLDDSGMPKDRFSAEMPDATLATLKIQPSEPRDSAVYFCASGLVTYEQYFGPGTRLTVT.

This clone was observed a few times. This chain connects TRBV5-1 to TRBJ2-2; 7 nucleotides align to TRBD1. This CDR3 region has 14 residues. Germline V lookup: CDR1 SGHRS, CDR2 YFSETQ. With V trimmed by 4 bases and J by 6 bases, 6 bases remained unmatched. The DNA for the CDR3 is TGCGCCAGCAGCGGATCGACAGGGCCCGGGGAGCTGTTTTTT. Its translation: CASSGSTGPGELFF.

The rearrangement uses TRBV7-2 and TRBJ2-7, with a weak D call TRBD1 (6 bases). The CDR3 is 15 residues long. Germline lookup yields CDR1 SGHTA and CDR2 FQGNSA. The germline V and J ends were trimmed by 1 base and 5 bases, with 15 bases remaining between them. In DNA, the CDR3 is TGTGCCAGCAGCTTAGATTTGCAGGGGTGGAACGAGCAGTACTTC. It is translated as CASSLDLQGWNEQYF.

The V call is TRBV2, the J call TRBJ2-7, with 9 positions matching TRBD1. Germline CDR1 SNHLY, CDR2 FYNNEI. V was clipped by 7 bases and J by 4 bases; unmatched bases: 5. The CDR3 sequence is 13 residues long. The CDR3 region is CASTRQGGYEQYF. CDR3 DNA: TGTGCCAGCACCCGACAGGGGGGTTACGAGCAGTACTTC.

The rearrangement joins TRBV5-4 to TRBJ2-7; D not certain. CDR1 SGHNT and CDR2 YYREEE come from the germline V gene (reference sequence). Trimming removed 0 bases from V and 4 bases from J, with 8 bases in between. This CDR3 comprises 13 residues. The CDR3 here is CASSLDGGYEQYF. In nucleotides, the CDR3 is TGTGCCAGCAGCTTGGATGGCGGATACGAGCAGTACTTC.